One and the same sample provided the 18 T cell receptor beta chains below, sequenced in a study of identical twins (dated by TCRdb to 2016 to 2017). To prepare the library, 5' RACE was applied. The reads were generated on an Illumina HiSeq 2000. TCRdb cleaned the public reads at Q25 with fastp, built clones with MiXCR and kept in-frame beta chains. Each CDR3 protein gets just one entry, which takes the most common genes and DNA from the rows behind it. For this sample there are around 230,000 distinct CDR3 sequences; roughly 7.1% appear just once. The ten largest clones capture 13% to 15% of the sample. This same sample was also part of a study on T cells expressing NK-cell markers.

Sequencing used CD8+ T cells sorted from blood. The source is a woman between 18 and 29 years old in good health.

This chain links TRBV20-1 with TRBJ2-1; TRBD2 might be the D (6 bases). Per the germline V gene, CDR1 is DFQATT and CDR2 is SNEGSKA (reference sequence). Trimming pared 4 bases from V and 4 bases from J, leaving 11 bases between. The CDR3 contains 13 residues. For the CDR3, the DNA is TGCAGTGCTAATATAGCGGATTACAATGAGCAGTTCTTC. It specifies CSANIADYNEQFF.

In this sample, this clonotype turned up a few times. The V and J genes are TRBV7-2 and TRBJ2-1; D unclear. V lost 0 bases and J 8 bases, leaving 14 bases between the germline ends. This CDR3 region has 15 residues. Germline CDR1 reads SGHTA; CDR2 reads FQGNSA. The CDR3: CASSLATAVLDEQFF. DNA for the CDR3: TGTGCCAGCAGCTTAGCCACGGCGGTACTCGATGAGCAGTTCTTC.

V gene TRBV24-1 combines with J gene TRBJ2-5; D possibly uses TRBD1 or TRBD2 (5 bases each). CDR3 size: 12 residues. CDR1 KGHDR and CDR2 SFDVKD come from the germline V gene. With 8 bases removed from V and 7 bases from J, the gap between germline ends came to 13 bases. CDR3 region: CATKADGGTQYF. DNA of the CDR3: TGTGCCACCAAGGCGGATGGGGGGACCCAGTACTTC.

This clonotype was counted a few times. The rearrangement links TRBV15 to TRBJ2-1; D not resolved. The CDR3 length is 13 residues. The germline V gene encodes CDR1 LNHNV and CDR2 YYDKDF (reference sequence). Trimming left V 0 bases short and J 10 bases short, with 10 bases between. CDR3 residues: CATSRDRVGEQFF. For the CDR3, the DNA is TGTGCCACCAGCAGAGATCGAGTGGGCGAGCAGTTCTTC.

This clonotype was observed many times. The CDR3, as DNA: TGTGCCAGCAGCTTAGGACTAGCCCAGAACAATGAGCAGTTCTTC. The encoded protein is CASSLGLAQNNEQFF. The J gene is TRBJ2-1, the V gene TRBV7-7; TRBD2 aligns across 7 bases. The CDR3 length is 15 residues. CDR1 and CDR2 from the germline V gene are SSHAT and FNYEAQ (reference sequence). With 1 base clipped from V and 5 bases from J, the junction kept 5 bases outside the gene matches. Together with reference TRBV7-7 and TRBJ2-1, the CDR3 gives the full variable domain: GAGVSQSPRYKVTKRGQDVTLRCDPISSHATLYWYQQALGQGPEFLTYFNYEAQPDKSGLPSDRFSAERPEGSISTLTIQRTEQRDSAMYRCASSLGLAQNNEQFFGPGTRLTVL.

This clonotype was recorded many times. This chain joins TRBV6-6 and TRBJ2-2; D unresolved. The CDR3 is 12 residues long. V was cut by 6 bases and J by 5 bases, with 7 bases left in between. From germline, CDR1 is MNHNY and CDR2 SVGAGI (reference sequence). The CDR3 spells CASSYRTGELFF. The CDR3 coding sequence is TGTGCCAGCAGCTACCGTACCGGGGAGCTGTTTTTT.

This clonotype came up a few times. This chain joins TRBV15 and TRBJ1-5; D remains ambiguous. Germline V lookup: CDR1 LNHNV, CDR2 YYDKDF (reference sequence). This CDR3 contains 15 residues. Trimming pared 1 base from V and 0 bases from J, leaving 7 bases between. Written as DNA, the CDR3 is TGTGCCACCAGCAGAGGGTCGATTAGCAATCAGCCCCAGCATTTT. It yields the protein CATSRGSISNQPQHF.

This rearrangement joins TRBV9 to TRBJ1-2; maybe TRBD1 (6 bases). Germline V gene lookup returns CDR1 SGDLS and CDR2 YYNGEE. With 4 bases removed from V and 8 bases from J, the gap between germline ends came to 12 bases. The CDR3 consists of 12 residues. CDR3 amino acids: CASSSTGRGYTF. The CDR3 DNA sequence: TGTGCCAGCAGCTCGACAGGCCGCGGCTACACCTTC.

In its sample, this clonotype was seen a few times. Germline and junction disagree at one end, which may indicate a read error. The V call is TRBV7-9, the J call TRBJ2-2, with D tentatively TRBD1 (5 bases). Germline V gene sequence: CDR1 SEHNR, CDR2 FQNEAQ (reference sequence). This CDR3 contains 13 residues. The CDR3 spells CVSSRQGPGELFF. CDR3 in DNA: TGTGTCAGCAGCCGGCAGGGCCCCGGGGAGCTGTTTTTT.

A few counts support this clonotype. CDR3 sequence: CASSPTPGGLSYEQYF. The CDR3 nucleotides are TGTGCCAGCAGCCCCACCCCTGGCGGGCTCTCCTACGAGCAGTACTTC. The chain uses TRBV7-2 and TRBJ2-7; D is possibly TRBD2 (5 bases). Between the trimmed V and J ends, which lost 5 bases and 0 bases, there was a span of 17 bases. This CDR3 has 16 amino acids. The germline V gene encodes CDR1 SGHTA and CDR2 FQGNSA.

The rearrangement links TRBV19 to TRBJ2-2; 9 positions agree with TRBD1. J lost 8 bases, V lost 7 bases, and 14 bases had no gene match. The CDR3 extends over 16 amino acids. The germline V gene has CDR1 LNHDA and CDR2 SQIVND (reference sequence). CDR3 amino acids: CASKRRQGEAKGELFF. The CDR3 DNA reads as TGTGCCAGTAAGAGACGACAGGGGGAAGCTAAGGGGGAGCTGTTTTTT.

This clonotype was seen ten or more times. The V call is TRBV2, the J call TRBJ2-7, with D unresolved. The CDR3 totals 14 residues. With 5 bases removed from V and 2 bases from J, the gap between germline ends came to 13 bases. The germline V gene encodes CDR1 SNHLY and CDR2 FYNNEI. CDR3 region: CASSPAMRTYEQYF. Written as DNA, the CDR3 is TGTGCCAGCAGTCCGGCGATGAGAACCTACGAGCAGTACTTC.

V and J are TRBV19 and TRBJ2-1; TRBD2 matches 9 bases. There are 14 residues in the CDR3. Germline V gene data show CDR1 as LNHDA and CDR2 as SQIVND (reference sequence). After removal of 7 bases from V and 7 bases from J, the junction contained 8 bases not matched to a gene. CDR3 region: CASNQGLALNEQFF. The CDR3 nucleotides are TGTGCCAGTAATCAGGGACTAGCATTGAATGAGCAGTTCTTC.

A few counts support this clonotype. The J gene is TRBJ2-3, the V gene TRBV7-8; D tentatively fits TRBD1 or TRBD2 (5 bases each). V was trimmed by 2 bases and J by 3 bases, leaving 15 bases between them. This CDR3 has 16 residues. Germline loops: CDR1 SGHVS, CDR2 FQNEAQ. The CDR3 sequence is CASSLSSGQHTDTQYF. DNA for the CDR3: TGTGCCAGCAGCTTATCGTCGGGGCAACATACAGATACGCAGTATTTT. The full variable domain, its missing parts supplied by reference TRBV7-8 and TRBJ2-3, is GAGVSQSPRYKVAKRGQDVALRCDPISGHVSLFWYQQALGQGPEFLTYFQNEAQLDKSGLPSDRFFAERPEGSVSTLKIQRTQQEDSAVYLCASSLSSGQHTDTQYFGPGTRLTVL.

The CDR3 DNA sequence: TGTGCCAGCAGTTACTTGATCCAAGAGACCCAGTACTTC. Its translation: CASSYLIQETQYF. The chain has TRBV6-2 or TRBV6-3 and TRBJ2-5; D is unresolved. There are 13 residues in the CDR3. Germline lookup yields CDR1 MNHEY and CDR2 SVGEGT. V lost 1 base and J 1 base, leaving 4 bases between the germline ends.

The chain is built from TRBV5-6 and TRBJ2-1; D tentatively reads TRBD1 or TRBD2 (6 bases each). CDR3 length: 18 residues. CDR1 and CDR2 (germline): SGHDT, YYEEEE. Trimming shortened V by 0 bases and J by 6 bases, and 22 bases separated the two germline ends. For the CDR3, the DNA is TGTGCCAGCAGCTTGGCCTGGGAGGACAGTAGACCCGTCAATGAGCAGTTCTTC. Translation: CASSLAWEDSRPVNEQFF.

The table lists this clonotype with a few counts. DNA for the CDR3: TGTGCCAGCAGTTTAGGAGGGCGGGGGTTCTCCTATAATTCACCCCTCCACTTT. This translates into CASSLGGRGFSYNSPLHF. V usage is TRBV12-3 or TRBV12-4 and J usage is TRBJ1-6; D perhaps matches TRBD1 (5 bases). Trimming removed 1 base from V and 0 bases from J, with 13 bases in between. The CDR3 totals 18 residues.

This clonotype was observed many times. The rearrangement joins TRBV7-2 to TRBJ1-1; 7 nucleotides line up with TRBD1. V was clipped by 2 bases and J by 1 base; unmatched bases: 10. Germline CDR1 SGHTA, CDR2 FQGNSA. The CDR3 is 17 amino acids. This CDR3 is CASSLNPPGTANTEAFF. The CDR3 DNA is TGTGCCAGCAGCTTAAACCCGCCCGGGACAGCGAACACTGAAGCTTTCTTT.